Following are 18 T cell receptor beta chains from one sample sequenced in a study of vaccination and CD4 T cells after COVID-19. Treatment noted: roughly 10-day PBMC culture with coronavirus spike peptide pools or control peptides (ViraFEST assay). CD4+ T cells that had been cultured provided DNA sequenced with the Oncomine TCR Beta short-read assay. Each CDR3 protein gets one entry after TCRdb re-called the PCR reads with MiXCR. The profile shows about 13,000 distinct CDR3 sequences, over 50% of them singletons. These receptors have no identified antigens. The sample here was cultured CD4+ T cells from blood, taken after SARS-CoV-2 vaccination. These receptors all stem from a human donor with COVID-19.

This clonotype was found once. This chain connects TRBV28 to TRBJ1-2; no reliable D call. CDR1 is MDHEN and CDR2 is SYDVKM in the germline V gene. Trimming shortened V by 3 bases and J by 1 base, and 12 bases separated the two germline ends. The CDR3 totals 15 residues. In DNA, the CDR3 is TGTGCCAGCAGTTTGCTGTGGGAGGTTAACTATGGCTACACCTTC. It encodes CASSLLWEVNYGYTF.

The J gene is TRBJ2-7, the V gene TRBV11-3; weak D call: TRBD2 (5 bases). This CDR3 has 13 amino acids. Trimming took 4 bases from V and 6 from J, leaving 13 bases between them. Germline values: CDR1 SGHNT, CDR2 YENEEA. The CDR3 loop is CASSSGLVGEQYF. The DNA of the CDR3 is TGTGCCAGCAGCTCAGGACTTGTTGGCGAGCAGTACTTC.

This chain links TRBV2 with TRBJ2-7; D is uncertain. V lost 6 bases and J 1 base, leaving 16 bases between the germline ends. There are 15 residues in the CDR3. The germline CDR1 and CDR2 sequences are SNHLY and FYNNEI. The CDR3: CASRKVGSVSYEQYF. The DNA of the CDR3 is TGTGCCAGCAGGAAAGTAGGTAGTGTGTCCTACGAGCAGTACTTC.

This clonotype turned up a few times. The chain combines TRBV30 with TRBJ1-5; D gene unclear. CDR1 and CDR2 (germline): GTSNPN, SVGIG (reference sequence). V lost 1 base and J lost 0, with 10 bases in between. CDR3 length: 15 residues. For the CDR3, the DNA is TGTGCCTGGAGTGAAGGCCTTTATAGCAATCAGCCCCAGCATTTT. Translation: CAWSEGLYSNQPQHF.

The chain recombines TRBV20-1 with TRBJ1-4, with D possibly being TRBD1 (6 bases). The CDR3 has 13 residues. Per germline, CDR1 DFQATT and CDR2 SNEGSKA (reference sequence). CDR3 protein: CSGNKGGGEKLFF. Here the CDR3 DNA reads TGCAGCGGGAATAAGGGGGGCGGTGAAAAACTGTTTTTT.

The rearrangement joins TRBV7-9 to TRBJ1-1; D remains unclear. Trimming cost V 3 bases and J 2 bases, with 19 bases left between them. Germline loops: CDR1 SEHNR, CDR2 FQNEAQ (reference sequence). This CDR3 has 17 residues. The chain's CDR3 is CASSFPAAAPSNTEAFF. The CDR3 nucleotides are TGTGCCAGCAGCTTCCCGGCGGCAGCCCCATCCAACACTGAAGCTTTCTTT.

There are a few counts of this clonotype. The chain joins TRBV6-5 to TRBJ2-7, with D hard to call. CDR1 and CDR2 (germline): MNHEY, SVGAGI. The CDR3 is 16 residues long. V lost 3 bases and J lost 0, with 15 bases in between. The CDR3 region has the DNA TGTGCCAGCAGTTATTCGTCTGGGAACCCCTCCTACGAGCAGTACTTC. Translating it yields CASSYSSGNPSYEQYF.

The chain joins TRBV11-3 to TRBJ2-5; 9 bases match TRBD1. This CDR3 is built from 15 residues. Looked up from germline, CDR1 is SGHNT and CDR2 is YENEEA. Trimming at V came to 5 bases and at J to 5 bases, leaving 9 bases not matched to a gene. The CDR3 DNA is TGTGCCAGCAGCACCCGGGACAGGGAATGGGAGACCCAGTACTTC. Its protein product is CASSTRDREWETQYF.

CDR3 amino acids: CASSRDGTGGNYGYTF. In DNA, the CDR3 is TGTGCCAGCAGCCGCGATGGGACAGGGGGTAACTATGGCTACACCTTC. The rearrangement uses TRBV7-9 and TRBJ1-2; 11 bases fit TRBD1. With 5 bases clipped from V and 1 base from J, the junction kept 6 bases outside the gene matches. The germline CDR1 and CDR2 sequences are SEHNR and FQNEAQ (reference sequence). This CDR3 is built from 16 residues.

The rearrangement uses TRBV6-1 and TRBJ2-2; no clear D gene. CDR1 and CDR2 (germline): MNHNS, SASEGT. The CDR3 runs 11 residues. Deletions cut 5 bases from V and 5 bases from J, with 3 bases between. The CDR3 is CASSRTGELFF. The CDR3 region has the DNA TGTGCCAGCAGTCGTACCGGGGAGCTGTTTTTT.

This clonotype has just a few counts. Germline and junction disagree at one end, which may indicate a read error. The V call is TRBV7-9, the J call TRBJ1-1, with D unresolved. CDR1 is SEHNR, CDR2 FQNEAQ, per germline (reference sequence). The CDR3 totals 11 residues. The CDR3 loop is CASSDGRTCDF. For the CDR3, the DNA is TGTGCCAGCAGCGACGGACGGACTTGTGATTTT.

The chain employs TRBV6-2 or TRBV6-3 and TRBJ2-3, with 13 bases that match TRBD2. In germline, CDR1 is MNHEY, CDR2 SVGEGT. The CDR3 totals 14 residues. V was pared by 9 bases and J by 4 bases, with 4 bases of the junction left unmatched. CDR3 in amino acids: CASQLAGGPDTQYF. In DNA form, the CDR3 reads TGTGCCAGTCAACTAGCGGGGGGGCCAGATACGCAGTATTTT.

This clonotype was picked up a small number of times. A read error may account for a junction end that differs from germline. The chain joins TRBV7-7 to TRBJ2-1; weak D call: TRBD2 (7 bases). The CDR3 consists of 15 residues. The germline gives CDR1 SSHAT, CDR2 FNYEAQ (reference sequence). Here the CDR3 DNA reads TGTGCTAGCAGCTTAGCGACGGGGGGCATAGATGAGCAGTTCTTC. This translates into CASSLATGGIDEQFF.

This clonotype appeared a single time. V gene TRBV9 combines with J gene TRBJ1-5; D ambiguous. This CDR3 has 14 residues. The V end lost 0 bases, the J end lost 4 bases, and 8 bases lay between the germline ends. CDR1 is SGDLS, CDR2 YYNGEE, per germline. In DNA, the CDR3 is TGTGCCAGCAGCGTAGCCGGCAGTAATCAGCCCCAGCATTTT. It codes for CASSVAGSNQPQHF.

The gene calls are TRBV6-1 and TRBJ2-5; possibly TRBD2 for D (8 bases). Germline loops: CDR1 MNHNS, CDR2 SASEGT. This CDR3 contains 15 residues. V was cut by 6 bases and J by 2 bases, with 16 bases left in between. The DNA of the CDR3 is TGTGCCAGCAGGCCGGGAGGGGGCGGACAAGAGACCCAGTACTTC. Amino acids: CASRPGGGGQETQYF.

This clonotype was seen a few times. J is TRBJ1-1 and V is TRBV6-1, with 10 bases fitting TRBD1. The V gene end was trimmed by 5 bases and the J gene end by 0 bases; junction bases not matched to a gene: 3. The CDR3 is 15 amino acids. Germline V lookup: CDR1 MNHNS, CDR2 SASEGT. The CDR3 reads CASSTGTGVNTEAFF. The CDR3 DNA is TGTGCCAGCAGTACCGGGACAGGGGTGAACACTGAAGCTTTCTTT.

This clonotype was counted once. The chain joins TRBV4-3 to TRBJ2-5; no definite D call. The CDR3 has 13 amino acids. V was pared by 0 bases and J by 5 bases, with 7 bases between. Germline V gene sequence: CDR1 LGHNA, CDR2 YSLEER. CDR3 nucleotides: TGCGCCAGCAGCCAAGAAGGAGCGGAGACCCAGTACTTC. It specifies CASSQEGAETQYF.

This chain connects TRBV11-1 to TRBJ2-5, with 7 bases aligning to TRBD2. There are 15 residues in the CDR3. Germline V gene data show CDR1 as SGHAT and CDR2 as FQDESV (reference sequence). The junction had 4 bases not matched to a gene; V was cut back by 1 base and J by 2 bases. DNA for the CDR3: TGTGCCAGCAGCTTAGGGGGGGGAAAGCAAGAGACCCAGTACTTC. Its protein is CASSLGGGKQETQYF.